The 12 T cell receptor beta chains below come from one sample, sequenced in a study of OX40 agonist ivuxolimab in advanced cancers. This table comes from immunoSEQ multiplex PCR, and its TCRdb copy is limited to in-frame clones, with some not included. There are more than 40,000 clones in the sample; about nine tenths occur only once, and 0.85% to 1.2% lies in the top ten. Here the sequenced sample was CD4+ or CD8+ T cells sorted from blood, taken in a trial of the OX40 agonist ivuxolimab. These TCRs come from an adult with an advanced solid tumor such as melanoma, head and neck, liver or kidney cancer.

V and J are TRBV7-3 and TRBJ2-1; D ambiguous. Germline V gene data show CDR1 as SGHTA and CDR2 as FQGTGA. V lost 5 bases, J lost 2 bases, and 7 bases lay in between. The CDR3 has 13 amino acids. The CDR3 DNA reads TGTGCCAGCAGCCCGACCCCCTACAATGAGCAGTTCTTC. Its protein is CASSPTPYNEQFF.

As concerns this clone: One end of the junction fails to match germline, which may point to a read error. The V and J genes are TRBV7-7 and TRBJ2-2; TRBD1 matches 7 bases. The germline V gene encodes CDR1 SSHAT and CDR2 FNYEAQ (reference sequence). CDR3 length: 14 residues. The CDR3 spells CASSPGQLTGELFF. Here the CDR3 DNA reads TGTGCTAGCAGCCCGGGACAGCTAACCGGGGAGCTGTTTTTT. Using reference TRBV7-7 and TRBJ2-2 for the parts outside the CDR3, the full variable domain is GAGVSQSPRYKVTKRGQDVTLRCDPISSHATLYWYQQALGQGPEFLTYFNYEAQPDKSGLPSDRFSAERPEGSISTLTIQRTEQRDSAMYRCASSPGQLTGELFFGEGSRLTVL.

This chain joins TRBV7-2 and TRBJ2-3; a possible D gene is TRBD2 (6 bases). The CDR3 length is 15 residues. Germline loops: CDR1 SGHTA, CDR2 FQGNSA. Deletions cut 8 bases from V and 5 bases from J, with 20 bases between. CDR3 residues: CASSSDGSEGDTQYF. DNA for the CDR3: TGTGCCAGCTCTTCCGACGGGAGTGAGGGAGATACGCAGTATTTT.

This chain uses TRBV2 with TRBJ1-1; no clear D gene. CDR1 SNHLY and CDR2 FYNNEI come from the germline V gene. V was cut by 3 bases and J by 8 bases, with 7 bases left in between. The CDR3 runs to 11 residues. CDR3 bases: TGTGCCAGCAGTGACCCAGGAGAAGCTTTCTTT. Protein: CASSDPGEAFF.

The genes are TRBV19 and TRBJ2-7; TRBD1 matches 11 bases. Germline V gene data show CDR1 as LNHDA and CDR2 as SQIVND (reference sequence). The length of the CDR3 is 16 residues. With V trimmed by 4 bases and J by 9 bases, 14 bases remained unmatched. CDR3 region: CASSRLSGTGGDVQYF. The DNA of the CDR3 is TGTGCCAGTAGTAGATTATCCGGGACAGGGGGAGATGTGCAGTACTTC.

This chain's CDR3 is CASREGTGLNTGELFF. DNA of the CDR3: TGTGCCAGCAGAGAAGGGACAGGACTAAACACCGGGGAGCTGTTTTTT. This chain uses TRBV28 with TRBJ2-2; 8 bases align to TRBD1. Trimming at V came to 6 bases and at J to 2 bases, leaving 8 bases not matched to a gene. Germline CDR1 reads MDHEN; CDR2 reads SYDVKM. The CDR3 has 16 residues.

V and J are TRBV6-6 and TRBJ2-7; 11 positions match TRBD1. V lost 11 bases, J lost 6 bases, and 9 bases stayed unmatched. CDR1 is MNHNY and CDR2 is SVGAGI in the germline V gene (reference sequence). The CDR3 runs to 13 residues. DNA of the CDR3: TGTGCCGGTTCCGGGACAGGGGGGCTCGAGCAGTACTTC. Protein: CAGSGTGGLEQYF.

This chain joins TRBV19 and TRBJ2-7; D perhaps matches TRBD1 (7 bases). V lost 5 bases to trimming and J lost 4 bases, with 21 bases between them. Germline V gene lookup returns CDR1 LNHDA and CDR2 SQIVND (reference sequence). The CDR3 contains 16 residues. In DNA, the CDR3 is TGTGCCAGTAGTCGACGCCGCGGGACAGAAAATTACGAGCAGTACTTC. Amino acids: CASSRRRGTENYEQYF.

The V call is TRBV27, the J call TRBJ2-1, with D perhaps TRBD1 or TRBD2 (5 bases each). V lost 5 bases, J lost 0 bases, and 14 bases lay in between. CDR1 and CDR2 from the germline V gene are MNHEY and SMNVEV (reference sequence). The CDR3 has 16 amino acids. The DNA of the CDR3 is TGTGCCAGCAGTGGGGGACGGGTGAGCTCCTACAATGAGCAGTTCTTC. Its translation: CASSGGRVSSYNEQFF.

The table lists this clone with a few counts. The chain is built from TRBV28 and TRBJ2-7; D gene uncertain. Trimming stripped 3 bases from V and 2 bases from J, with 8 bases between. Per the germline V gene, CDR1 is MDHEN and CDR2 is SYDVKM. This CDR3 has 13 residues. The CDR3 region is CASSLRTPYEQYF. In DNA, the CDR3 is TGTGCCAGCAGTTTGCGGACCCCCTACGAGCAGTACTTC. The whole variable domain, filled in from reference TRBV28 and TRBJ2-7, reads DVKVTQSSRYLVKRTGEKVFLECVQDMDHENMFWYRQDPGLGLRLIYFSYDVKMKEKGDIPEGYSVSREKKERFSLILESASTNQTSMYLCASSLRTPYEQYFGPGTRLTVT.

The chain couples TRBV7-2 to TRBJ1-1; D unclear. Deletions cut 3 bases from V and 4 bases from J, with 9 bases between. CDR3 length: 13 residues. Germline V gene sequence: CDR1 SGHTA, CDR2 FQGNSA. CDR3 in DNA: TGTGCCAGCAGCTTTGGGGATGGCACTGAAGCTTTCTTT. Its protein is CASSFGDGTEAFF.

The rearrangement uses TRBV11-3 and TRBJ2-1; 12 bases map to TRBD2. The CDR3 covers 15 residues. V gave up 6 bases and J gave up 7 bases; unmatched junction bases: 7. Germline CDR1 and CDR2: SGHNT and YENEEA. The CDR3 DNA sequence: TGTGCCAGCAGTTCCGGGACTAGCGGGCGGAATGAGCAGTTCTTC. Protein sequence: CASSSGTSGRNEQFF. The full variable domain, completed using reference TRBV11-3 and TRBJ2-1, is EAGVVQSPRYKIIEKKQPVAFWCNPISGHNTLYWYLQNLGQGPELLIRYENEEAVDDSQLPKDRFSAERLKGVDSTLKIQPAELGDSAVYLCASSSGTSGRNEQFFGPGTRLTVL.